This T cell receptor beta chain was sequenced during a study of T cells in Graves' hyperthyroidism and ophthalmopathy. The germline V gene has CDR1 SGHAT and CDR2 FQNNGV. This CDR3 has 13 residues. V dropped 5 bases and J dropped 6 bases, with 13 bases sitting between them. Amplified TCR beta CDR3 regions derived from RNA transcripts. TCR CDR3 regions were first amplified by RT-PCR with HTBI primers. In TCRdb, the multiplex PCR reads were re-called with MiXCR into one record per CDR3 protein. The table has some 360,000 distinct CDR3 sequences, roughly 13% seen once. Many counts were recorded for this clonotype. Its antigen is not identified. Regarding the study as a whole: A model using 13 V-J features told ophthalmopathy apart from stable hyperthyroidism. The model foresaw ophthalmopathy a median around 6.4 months prior to onset.

Sequencing used blood. This rearrangement joins TRBV11-2 to TRBJ1-2; no clear D gene. The clonotype was recovered from a woman aged 60-70 years with Graves' hyperthyroidism. The DNA for the CDR3 is TGTGCCAGCAGCCACGACGGGCGGAATGGCTACACCTTC. The encoded protein is CASSHDGRNGYTF.